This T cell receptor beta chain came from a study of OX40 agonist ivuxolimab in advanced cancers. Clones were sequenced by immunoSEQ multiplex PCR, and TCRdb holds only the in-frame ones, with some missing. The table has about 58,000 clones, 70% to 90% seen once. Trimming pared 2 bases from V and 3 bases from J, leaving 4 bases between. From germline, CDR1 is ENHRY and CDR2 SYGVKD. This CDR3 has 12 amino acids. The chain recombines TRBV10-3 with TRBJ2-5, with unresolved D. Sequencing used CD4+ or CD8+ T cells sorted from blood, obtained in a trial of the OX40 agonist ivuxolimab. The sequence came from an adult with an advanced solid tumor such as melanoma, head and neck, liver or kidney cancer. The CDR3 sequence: CAISEEKETQYF. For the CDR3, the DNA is TGTGCCATCAGTGAGGAGAAAGAGACCCAGTACTTC.